In this sample, the clone carrying this T cell receptor beta chain turned up once. TCRdb's table, derived via immunoSEQ multiplex PCR, lists solely in-frame clones and lacks some. The sample includes fewer than 250,000 clones, about 82% of them seen just once. The data belong to a study of blood T cell repertoires in COVID-19. The TCR was taken from a woman aged 50 to 65 who had recovered from COVID-19. Sequencing input: PBMCs or T cells enriched from blood (not recorded which).

CDR3 in DNA: TGTGCCAGCAGTTACTCGGAGGGGAGCGGGTACGAGCAGTACTTC. This encodes CASSYSEGSGYEQYF. This chain uses TRBV6-2 or TRBV6-3 with TRBJ2-7, with a possible D match to TRBD2 (6 bases). Trimming shortened V by 0 bases and J by 4 bases, and 13 bases separated the two germline ends. This CDR3 spans 15 amino acids. Germline CDR1 and CDR2: MNHEY and SVGEGT.